This TCR beta chain was retrieved from a study of blood T cell repertoires in COVID-19. On the study more broadly: In each case, the material was cDNA or gDNA derived from T cells, B-cell-depleted T cells, or PBMCs.

Categorization into cohorts depended on clinical history that participants reported. In germline, CDR1 is SNHLY, CDR2 FYNNEI. V was cut by 6 bases and J by 5 bases, with 10 bases left in between. This CDR3 is 13 amino acids long. Profiling relied on immunoSEQ multiplex PCR, and the TCRdb table lists in-frame clones only, not all of them. The profile shows 300,000 or so clones, more than 75% of them singletons. The TCR was taken from a woman under 30 who had recovered from COVID-19. The sequenced sample consisted of PBMCs or T cells enriched from blood (not recorded which). This rearrangement joins TRBV2 to TRBJ2-2; no firm D call. CDR3 amino acids: CASSVRWTGELFF. The CDR3 DNA is TGTGCCAGCAGCGTCAGGTGGACCGGGGAGCTGTTTTTT. The whole variable domain, remainder taken from reference TRBV2 and TRBJ2-2, is EPEVTQTPSHQVTQMGQEVILRCVPISNHLYFYWYRQILGQKVEFLVSFYNNEISEKSEIFDDQFSVERPDGSNFTLKIRSTKLEDSAMYFCASSVRWTGELFFGEGSRLTVL.